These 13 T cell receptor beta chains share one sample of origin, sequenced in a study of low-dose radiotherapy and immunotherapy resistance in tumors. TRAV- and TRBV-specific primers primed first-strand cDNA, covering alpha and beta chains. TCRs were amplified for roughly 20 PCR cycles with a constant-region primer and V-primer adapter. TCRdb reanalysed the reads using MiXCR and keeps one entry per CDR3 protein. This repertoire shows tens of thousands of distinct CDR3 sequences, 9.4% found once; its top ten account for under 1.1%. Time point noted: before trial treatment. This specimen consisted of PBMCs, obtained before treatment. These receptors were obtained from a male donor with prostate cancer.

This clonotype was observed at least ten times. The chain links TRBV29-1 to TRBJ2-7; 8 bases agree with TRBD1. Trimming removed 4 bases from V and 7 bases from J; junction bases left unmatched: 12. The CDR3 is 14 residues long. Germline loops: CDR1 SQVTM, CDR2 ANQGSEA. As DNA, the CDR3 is TGCAGCGTTGCTTCCGCAGGGGGCTTGAGGGAGCAGTACTTC. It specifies CSVASAGGLREQYF.

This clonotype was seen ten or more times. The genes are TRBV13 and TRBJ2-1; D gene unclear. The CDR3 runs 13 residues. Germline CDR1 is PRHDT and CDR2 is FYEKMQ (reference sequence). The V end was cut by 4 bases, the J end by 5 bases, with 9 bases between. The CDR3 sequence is CASSSTGHNEQFF. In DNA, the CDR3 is TGTGCCAGCAGCTCGACCGGGCACAATGAGCAGTTCTTC.

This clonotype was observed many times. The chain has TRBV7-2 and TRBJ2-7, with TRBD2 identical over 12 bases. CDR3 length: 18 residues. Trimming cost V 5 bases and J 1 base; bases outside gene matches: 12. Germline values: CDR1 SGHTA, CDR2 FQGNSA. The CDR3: CASSPYQTSGSASYEQYF. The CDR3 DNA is TGTGCCAGCAGCCCGTATCAGACTAGCGGGAGCGCTTCCTACGAGCAGTACTTC. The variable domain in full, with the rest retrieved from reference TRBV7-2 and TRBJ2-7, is GAGVSQSPSNKVTEKGKDVELRCDPISGHTALYWYRQSLGQGLEFLIYFQGNSAPDKSGLPSDRFSAERTGGSVSTLTIQRTQQEDSAVYLCASSPYQTSGSASYEQYFGPGTRLTVT.

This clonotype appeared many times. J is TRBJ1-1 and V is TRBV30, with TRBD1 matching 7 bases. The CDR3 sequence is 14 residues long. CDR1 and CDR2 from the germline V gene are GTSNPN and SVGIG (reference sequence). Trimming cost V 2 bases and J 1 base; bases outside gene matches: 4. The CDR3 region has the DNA TGTGCCTGGAGTTACCGGGACAGGAACACTGAAGCTTTCTTT. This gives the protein CAWSYRDRNTEAFF.

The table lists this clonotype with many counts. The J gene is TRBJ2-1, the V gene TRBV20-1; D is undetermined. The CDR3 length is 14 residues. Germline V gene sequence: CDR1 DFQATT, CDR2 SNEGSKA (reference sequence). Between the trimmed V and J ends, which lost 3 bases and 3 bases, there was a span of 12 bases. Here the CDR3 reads CSASRVTNYNEQFF. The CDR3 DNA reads TGCAGTGCTAGTCGGGTGACAAACTACAATGAGCAGTTCTTC.

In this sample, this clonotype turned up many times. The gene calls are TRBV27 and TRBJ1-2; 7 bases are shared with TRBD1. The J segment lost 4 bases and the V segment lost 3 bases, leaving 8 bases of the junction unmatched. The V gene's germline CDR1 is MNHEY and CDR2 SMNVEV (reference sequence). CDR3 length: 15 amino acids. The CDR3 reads CASSFQGQDVYGYTF. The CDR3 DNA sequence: TGTGCCAGCAGTTTCCAAGGACAGGATGTCTATGGCTACACCTTC.

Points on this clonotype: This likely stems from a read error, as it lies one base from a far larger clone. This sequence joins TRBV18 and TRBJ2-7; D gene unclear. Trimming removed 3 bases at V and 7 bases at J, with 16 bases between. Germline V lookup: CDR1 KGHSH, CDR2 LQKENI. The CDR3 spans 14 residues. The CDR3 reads CASSPNPSYNEQYF. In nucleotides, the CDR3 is TGTGCCAGCTCACCGAATCCCAGTTACAATGAGCAGTACTTC.

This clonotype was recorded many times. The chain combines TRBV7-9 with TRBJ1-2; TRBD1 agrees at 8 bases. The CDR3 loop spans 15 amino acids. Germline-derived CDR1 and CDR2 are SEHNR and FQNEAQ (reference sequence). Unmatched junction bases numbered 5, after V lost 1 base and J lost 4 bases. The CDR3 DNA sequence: TGTGCCAGCAGCTTAGGGACAGGGCTTCGCTATGGCTACACCTTC. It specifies CASSLGTGLRYGYTF. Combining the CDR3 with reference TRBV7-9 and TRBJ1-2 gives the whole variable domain DTGVSQNPRHKITKRGQNVTFRCDPISEHNRLYWYRQTLGQGPEFLTYFQNEAQLEKSRLLSDRFSAERPKGSFSTLEIQRTEQGDSAMYLCASSLGTGLRYGYTFGSGTRLTVV.

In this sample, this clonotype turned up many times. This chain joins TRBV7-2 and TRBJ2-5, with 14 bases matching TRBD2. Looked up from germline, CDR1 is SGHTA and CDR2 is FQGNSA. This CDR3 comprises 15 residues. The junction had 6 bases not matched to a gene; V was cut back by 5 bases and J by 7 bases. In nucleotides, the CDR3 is TGTGCCAGCAGCAGGGGACTAGCGGGAGTGGTGACCCAGTACTTC. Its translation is CASSRGLAGVVTQYF.

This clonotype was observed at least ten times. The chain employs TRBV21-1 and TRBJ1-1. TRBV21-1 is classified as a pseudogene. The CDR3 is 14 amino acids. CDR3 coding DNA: TGTGCCAGCAGCACTCGAGACTTAAACACTGAAGCTTTCTTT. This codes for CASSTRDLNTEAFF.

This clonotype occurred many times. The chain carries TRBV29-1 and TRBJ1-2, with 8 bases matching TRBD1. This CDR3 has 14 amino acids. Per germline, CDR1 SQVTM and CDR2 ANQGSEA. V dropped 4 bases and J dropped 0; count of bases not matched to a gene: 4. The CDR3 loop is CSVGGTGANYGYTF. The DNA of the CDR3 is TGCAGCGTTGGGGGGACAGGCGCTAACTATGGCTACACCTTC.

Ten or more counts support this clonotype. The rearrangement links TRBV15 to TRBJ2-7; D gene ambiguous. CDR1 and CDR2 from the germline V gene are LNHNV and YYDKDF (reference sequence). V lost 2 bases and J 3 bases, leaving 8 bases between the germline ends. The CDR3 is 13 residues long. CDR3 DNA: TGTGCCACCAGCAGATCTAACTTCTACGAGCAGTACTTC. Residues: CATSRSNFYEQYF.

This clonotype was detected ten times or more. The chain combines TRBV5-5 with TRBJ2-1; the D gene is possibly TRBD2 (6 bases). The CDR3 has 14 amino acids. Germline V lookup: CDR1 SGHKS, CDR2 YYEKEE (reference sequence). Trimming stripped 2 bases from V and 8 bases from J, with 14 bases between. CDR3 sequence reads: CASSFFGRGDEQFF. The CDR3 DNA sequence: TGTGCCAGCAGCTTCTTCGGGAGAGGGGATGAGCAGTTCTTC.